This T cell receptor (beta chain) was documented in a study of CD8 T cells in ankylosing spondylitis. For TCR beta, libraries came from quantitative 5'-RACE with molecular barcodes. TCRdb ran MiXCR on the 5' RACE reads and lists one entry per CDR3 protein. The sample records tens of thousands of distinct CDR3 sequences, less than 3.5% being singletons. Findings of the study overall: Reported data indicate significant enrichment of disease-linked clones within matched ankylosing spondylitis synovial fluid. Ankylosing spondylitis blood appeared to be characterized by a TCR beta motif of 7 to 9 highly homologous variants.

This clonotype was detected many times. Its antigen is not known. The CDR3 runs to 16 residues. The ends lost 0 bases at V and 5 bases at J; junction bases unmatched: 7. Germline loops: CDR1 SGDLS, CDR2 YYNGEE. The sequence derives from a male donor with ankylosing spondylitis or in good health (not recorded which). This rearrangement joins TRBV9 to TRBJ2-5; TRBD2 aligns across 10 bases. The sequencing sample was made of blood, either unsorted or a sorted T cell fraction (not recorded which). Here the CDR3 DNA reads TGTGCCAGCAGCGTAGTTGGTCTAGCGGGAGTTGAGACCCAGTACTTC. Translation: CASSVVGLAGVETQYF.